This T cell receptor (beta chain) comes out of a study of blood T cell repertoires in COVID-19. Study context: Samples came from the United States, Italy and Spain, spanning acute and convalescent COVID-19. PBMCs, B-cell-depleted T cells, or T cells were the source of the cDNA or gDNA that made up the material.

Per the original methods: The assay estimated nucleated cells by amplifying reference gene primers. Libraries were prepared by immunoSEQ multiplex PCR; TCRdb keeps only in-frame clonotypes and omits some of them. For V, J and clone size, that table is used; D and trimming come from the DNA. In the table there are roughly 49,000 clones, about 88% of which are singletons. Germline loops: CDR1 SGHNT, CDR2 YYREEE (reference sequence). Trimming took 0 bases from V and 0 from J, leaving 7 bases between them. This CDR3 is built from 14 residues. This clone has a single count. The sequencing sample was made of peripheral blood. V and J are TRBV5-4 and TRBJ2-7; D remains unclear. This sequence originates from a human donor in a cohort sampled during active COVID-19. The CDR3 protein is CASSLGQASYEQYF. The CDR3 bases are TGTGCCAGCAGCTTGGGGCAGGCCTCCTACGAGCAGTACTTC.